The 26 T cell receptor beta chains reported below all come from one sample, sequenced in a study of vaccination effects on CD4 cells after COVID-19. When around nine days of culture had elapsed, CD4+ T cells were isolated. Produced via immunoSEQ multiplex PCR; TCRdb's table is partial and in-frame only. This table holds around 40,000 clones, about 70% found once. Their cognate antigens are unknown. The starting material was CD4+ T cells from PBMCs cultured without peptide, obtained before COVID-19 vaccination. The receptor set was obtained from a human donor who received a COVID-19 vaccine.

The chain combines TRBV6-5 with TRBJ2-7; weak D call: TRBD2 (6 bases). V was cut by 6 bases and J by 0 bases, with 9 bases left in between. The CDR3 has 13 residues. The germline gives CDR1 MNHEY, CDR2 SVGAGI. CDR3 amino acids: CASRKTSSYEQYF. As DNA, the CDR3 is TGTGCCAGCAGAAAGACTAGCTCCTACGAGCAGTACTTC.

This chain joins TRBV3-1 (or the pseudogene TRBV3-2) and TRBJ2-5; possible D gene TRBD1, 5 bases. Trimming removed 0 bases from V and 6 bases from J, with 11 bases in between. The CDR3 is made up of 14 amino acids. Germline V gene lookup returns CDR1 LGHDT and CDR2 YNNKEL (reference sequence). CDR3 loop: CASSQDPGMQTQYF. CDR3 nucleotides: TGTGCCAGCAGCCAAGATCCAGGGATGCAGACCCAGTACTTC.

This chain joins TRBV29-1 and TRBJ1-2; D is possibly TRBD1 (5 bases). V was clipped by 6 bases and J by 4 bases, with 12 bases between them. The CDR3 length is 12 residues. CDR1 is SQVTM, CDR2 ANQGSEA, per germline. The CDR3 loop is CSVRDLFYGYTF. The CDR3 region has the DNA TGCAGCGTACGGGACCTCTTCTATGGCTACACCTTC. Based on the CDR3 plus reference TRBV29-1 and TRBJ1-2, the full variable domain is SAVISQKPSRDICQRGTSLTIQCQVDSQVTMMFWYRQQPGQSLTLIATANQGSEATYESGFVIDKFPISRPNLTFSTLTVSNMSPEDSSIYLCSVRDLFYGYTFGSGTRLTVV.

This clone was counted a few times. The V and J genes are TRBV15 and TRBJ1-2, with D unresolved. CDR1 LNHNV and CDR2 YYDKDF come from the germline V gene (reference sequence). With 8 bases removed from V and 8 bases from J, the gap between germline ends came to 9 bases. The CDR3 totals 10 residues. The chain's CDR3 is CATERTGYTF. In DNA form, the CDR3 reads TGTGCCACCGAGAGGACGGGCTACACCTTC.

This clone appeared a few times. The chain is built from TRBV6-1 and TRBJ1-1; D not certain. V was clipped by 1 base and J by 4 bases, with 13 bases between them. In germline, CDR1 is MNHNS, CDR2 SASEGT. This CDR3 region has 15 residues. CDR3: CASSEGTERSTEAFF. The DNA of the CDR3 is TGTGCCAGCAGTGAAGGGACTGAACGGAGCACTGAAGCTTTCTTT.

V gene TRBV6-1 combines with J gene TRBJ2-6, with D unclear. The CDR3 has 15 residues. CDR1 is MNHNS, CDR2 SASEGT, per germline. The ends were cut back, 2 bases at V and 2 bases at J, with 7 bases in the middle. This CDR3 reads CASSERSAGANVLTF. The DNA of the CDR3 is TGTGCCAGCAGTGAACGATCAGCTGGGGCCAACGTCCTGACTTTC.

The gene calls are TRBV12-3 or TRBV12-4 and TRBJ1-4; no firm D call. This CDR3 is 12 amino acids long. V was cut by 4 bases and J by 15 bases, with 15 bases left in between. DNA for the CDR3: TGTGCCAGCAGTTCCATCCCCCTGGGGTTGTTTTTT. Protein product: CASSSIPLGLFF.

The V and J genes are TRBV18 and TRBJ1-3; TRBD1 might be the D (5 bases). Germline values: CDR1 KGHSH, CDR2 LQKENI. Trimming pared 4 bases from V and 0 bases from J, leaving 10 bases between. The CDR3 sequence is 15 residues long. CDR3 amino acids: CASSQGIASGNTIYF. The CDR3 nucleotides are TGTGCCAGCTCACAGGGGATCGCCTCTGGAAACACCATATATTTT. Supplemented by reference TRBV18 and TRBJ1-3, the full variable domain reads NAGVMQNPRHLVRRRGQEARLRCSPMKGHSHVYWYRQLPEEGLKFMVYLQKENIIDESGMPKERFSAEFPKEGPSILRIQQVVRGDSAAYFCASSQGIASGNTIYFGEGSWLTVV.

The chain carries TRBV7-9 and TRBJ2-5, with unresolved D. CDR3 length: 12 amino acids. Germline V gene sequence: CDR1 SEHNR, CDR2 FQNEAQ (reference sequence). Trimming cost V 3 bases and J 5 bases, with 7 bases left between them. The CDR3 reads CASSFDWETQYF. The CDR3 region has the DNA TGTGCCAGCAGCTTCGACTGGGAGACCCAGTACTTC.

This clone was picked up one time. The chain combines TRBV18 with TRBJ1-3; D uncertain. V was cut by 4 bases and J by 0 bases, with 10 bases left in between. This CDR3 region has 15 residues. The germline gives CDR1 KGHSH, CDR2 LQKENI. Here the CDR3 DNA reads TGTGCCAGCTCACTCCACGAGCACTCTGGAAACACCATATATTTT. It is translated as CASSLHEHSGNTIYF.

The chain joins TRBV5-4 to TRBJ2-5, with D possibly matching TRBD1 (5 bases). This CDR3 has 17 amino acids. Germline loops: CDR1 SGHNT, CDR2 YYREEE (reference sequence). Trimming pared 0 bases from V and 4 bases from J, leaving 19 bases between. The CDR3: CASSLAGLQGVRETQYF. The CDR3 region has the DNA TGTGCCAGCAGCTTGGCAGGGTTACAAGGGGTACGAGAGACCCAGTACTTC.

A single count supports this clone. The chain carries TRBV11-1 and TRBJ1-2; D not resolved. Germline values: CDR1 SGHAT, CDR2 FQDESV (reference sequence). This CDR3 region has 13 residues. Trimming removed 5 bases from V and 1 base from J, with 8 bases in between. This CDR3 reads CASSNEFNYGYTF. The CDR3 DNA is TGTGCCAGCAGCAACGAGTTTAACTATGGCTACACCTTC.

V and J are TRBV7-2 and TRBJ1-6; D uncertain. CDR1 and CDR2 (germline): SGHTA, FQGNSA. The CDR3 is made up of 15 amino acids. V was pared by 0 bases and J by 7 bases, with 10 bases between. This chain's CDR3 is CASSLASGGNSPLHF. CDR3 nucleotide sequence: TGTGCCAGCAGCTTAGCGAGTGGTGGAAATTCACCCCTCCACTTT.

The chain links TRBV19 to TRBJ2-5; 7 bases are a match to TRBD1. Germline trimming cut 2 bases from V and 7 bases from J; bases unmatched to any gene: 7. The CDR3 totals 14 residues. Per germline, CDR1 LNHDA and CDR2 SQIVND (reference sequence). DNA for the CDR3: TGTGCCAGTAGTATACTGACAGGGTTTACGACCCAGTACTTC. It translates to CASSILTGFTTQYF.

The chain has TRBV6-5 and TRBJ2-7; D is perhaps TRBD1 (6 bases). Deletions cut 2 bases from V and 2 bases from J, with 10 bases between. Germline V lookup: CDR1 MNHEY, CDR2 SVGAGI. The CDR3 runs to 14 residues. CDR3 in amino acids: CASSYEGGTYEQYF. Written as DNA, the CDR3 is TGTGCCAGCAGTTACGAAGGGGGTACCTACGAGCAGTACTTC.

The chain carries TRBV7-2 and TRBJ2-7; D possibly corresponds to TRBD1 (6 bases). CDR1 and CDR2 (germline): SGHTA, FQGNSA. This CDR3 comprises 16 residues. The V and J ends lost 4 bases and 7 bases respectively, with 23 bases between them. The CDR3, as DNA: TGTGCCAGCAGCTCCCCCAGGGGTGGTGGGTTGAGGGAGCAGTACTTC. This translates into CASSSPRGGGLREQYF.

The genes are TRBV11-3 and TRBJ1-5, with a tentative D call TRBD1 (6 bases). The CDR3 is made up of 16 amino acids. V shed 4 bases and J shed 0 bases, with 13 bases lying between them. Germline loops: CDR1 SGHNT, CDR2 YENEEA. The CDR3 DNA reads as TGTGCCAGCAGCTCTCCGACAGGTTATAGCAATCAGCCCCAGCATTTT. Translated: CASSSPTGYSNQPQHF.

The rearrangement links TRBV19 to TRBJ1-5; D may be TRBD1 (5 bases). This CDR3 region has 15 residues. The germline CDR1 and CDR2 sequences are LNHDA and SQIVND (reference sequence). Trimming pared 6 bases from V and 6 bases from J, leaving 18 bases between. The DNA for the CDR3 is TGTGCCAGTAGCCCCGGGAGCGGGGGAAGTCAGCCCCAGCATTTT. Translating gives CASSPGSGGSQPQHF.

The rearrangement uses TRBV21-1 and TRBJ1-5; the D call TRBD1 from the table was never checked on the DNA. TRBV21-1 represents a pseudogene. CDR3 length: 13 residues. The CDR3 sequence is CASSQGRNQPQHF. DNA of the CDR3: TGTGCCAGCAGTCAGGGCCGAAATCAGCCCCAGCATTTT.

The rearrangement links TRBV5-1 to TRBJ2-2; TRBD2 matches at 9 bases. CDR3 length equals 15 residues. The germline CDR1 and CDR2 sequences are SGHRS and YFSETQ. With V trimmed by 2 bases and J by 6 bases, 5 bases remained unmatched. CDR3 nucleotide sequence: TGCGCCAGCAGCTTCAGTAGCGGGGGCCCCGGGGAGCTGTTTTTT. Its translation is CASSFSSGGPGELFF.

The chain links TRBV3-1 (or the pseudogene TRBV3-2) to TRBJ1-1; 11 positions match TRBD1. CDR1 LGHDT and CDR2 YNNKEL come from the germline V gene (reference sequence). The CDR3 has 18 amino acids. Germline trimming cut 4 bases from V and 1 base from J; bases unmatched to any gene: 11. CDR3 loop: CASSPWTGGRRGNTEAFF. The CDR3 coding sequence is TGTGCCAGCAGCCCGTGGACAGGGGGCCGCAGAGGGAACACTGAAGCTTTCTTT.

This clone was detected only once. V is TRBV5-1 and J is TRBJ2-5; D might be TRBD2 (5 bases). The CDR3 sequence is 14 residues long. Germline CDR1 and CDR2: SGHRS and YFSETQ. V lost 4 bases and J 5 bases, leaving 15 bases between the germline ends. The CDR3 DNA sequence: TGCGCCAGCAGCAATGGACGGGGTCTGGAGACCCAGTACTTC. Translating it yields CASSNGRGLETQYF.

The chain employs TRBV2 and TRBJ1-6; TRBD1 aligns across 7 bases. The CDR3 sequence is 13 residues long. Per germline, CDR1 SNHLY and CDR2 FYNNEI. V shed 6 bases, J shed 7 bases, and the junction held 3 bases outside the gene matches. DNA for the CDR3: TGTGCCAGCAGAGGGACAGAAAATTCACCCCTCCACTTT. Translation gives CASRGTENSPLHF.

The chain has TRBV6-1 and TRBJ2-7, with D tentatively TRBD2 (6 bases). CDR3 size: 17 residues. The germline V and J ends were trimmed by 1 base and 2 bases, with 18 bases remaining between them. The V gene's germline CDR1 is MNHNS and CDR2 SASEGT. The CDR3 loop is CASSEDPGGSPPYEQYF. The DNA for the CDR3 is TGTGCCAGCAGTGAAGATCCCGGAGGGAGCCCACCCTACGAGCAGTACTTC.

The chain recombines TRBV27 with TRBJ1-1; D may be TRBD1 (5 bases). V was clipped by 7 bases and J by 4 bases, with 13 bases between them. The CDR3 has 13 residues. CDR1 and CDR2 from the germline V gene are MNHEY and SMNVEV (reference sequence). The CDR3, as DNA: TGTGCCAGCACGCCTGGCGGGGCCACTGAAGCTTTCTTT. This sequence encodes CASTPGGATEAFF.

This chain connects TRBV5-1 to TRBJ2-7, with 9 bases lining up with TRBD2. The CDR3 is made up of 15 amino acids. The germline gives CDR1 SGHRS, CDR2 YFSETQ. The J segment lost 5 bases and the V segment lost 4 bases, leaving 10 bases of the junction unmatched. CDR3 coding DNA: TGCGCCAGCAGCCGTGATAGCGGGAGCCGTCACGAGCAGTACTTC. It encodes CASSRDSGSRHEQYF.